The sequence of this T cell receptor beta chain was determined in a study of vaccination effects on CD4 cells after COVID-19. Study-wide background: Before any sequencing was done, the ViraFEST assay used viral peptide pools to expand antigen-specific CD4+ T cells.

The germline CDR1 and CDR2 sequences are LNHDA and SQIVND (reference sequence). Trimming removed 1 base at V and 7 bases at J, with 11 bases between. The length of the CDR3 is 14 residues. Sequencing was performed with immunoSEQ multiplex PCR; in TCRdb, only in-frame clones are kept and a portion is missing. The repertoire has some 69,000 clones, about 73% of them found once; the top ten carry approximately 2%. Study-wide results and limits: Late post-vaccination, clones induced by infection and those induced by vaccine underwent marked clonal contraction. Common cold coronavirus cross-reactivity was shown by only 1 of 255 vaccine-induced clones in healthy vaccinees.

At the end of 10 days of culture, CD4+ T cells were isolated. Vaccine administered to participants consisted of two doses of either BNT162b2 or mRNA-1273. This clone was observed a handful of times. Its antigen remains unknown. Here the sequenced sample was CD4+ T cells from PBMCs cultured without peptide, taken after COVID-19 vaccination. V and J are TRBV19 and TRBJ2-1; possibly TRBD2 for D (5 bases). The sequence came from a human donor who received a COVID-19 vaccine. The CDR3 nucleotides read TGTGCCAGTAGTATAGGAACCGGACTGAATGAGCAGTTCTTC. It is translated as CASSIGTGLNEQFF.